This T cell receptor (beta chain) was observed in a study of radiation and T cells in renal cell carcinoma. Remarks on this clone: The antigen is undetermined.

Study findings and constraints: Tumor samples were small regions of approximately 1 g. Top 100 clonotypes averaged roughly 50% in irradiated versus about 40% in nephrectomy-only tumors. Pretreatment tumor biopsies were lacking, so baseline clonotypes are unknown. Top tumor clonotypes rose in blood 2 weeks post-radiation, then contracted.

In germline, CDR1 is SGHRS, CDR2 YFSETQ. This CDR3 region has 13 residues. V lost 7 bases, J lost 0 bases, and 9 bases lay in between. Treatment described: 15 Gy SBRT to primary tumor, nephrectomy 4 weeks later. Only in-frame clones appear in the TCRdb table, and some are missing; sequencing was by immunoSEQ multiplex PCR. The sample records roughly 23,000 clones, about 50% being singletons. This sequence joins TRBV5-1 and TRBJ2-3, with D hard to call. The TCR originated in a woman between 45 and 65 years old with renal cell carcinoma. The material was tumor tissue, obtained from a patient whose treatment included radiotherapy and nephrectomy. For the CDR3, the DNA is TGCGCCAGCGGGCAATCCAGCACAGATACGCAGTATTTT. Its translation is CASGQSSTDTQYF.